This T cell receptor beta chain was found in a study of blood T cell repertoires in COVID-19. On the study more broadly: Some COVID-19 samples were acute and others convalescent; all came from the United States, Italy and Spain. T cells, B-cell-depleted T cells, or PBMCs provided the cDNA or gDNA that served as material.

The germline CDR1 and CDR2 sequences are LNHNV and YYDKDF (reference sequence). Unmatched junction bases numbered 5, after V lost 1 base and J lost 5 bases. This CDR3 contains 16 residues. Per the authors' pipeline: The authors estimated nucleated cell counts from reference gene primer amplification. Assay used: immunoSEQ multiplex PCR; TCRdb lists only in-frame clones, some missing. The V and J calls and clone size come from that table; D and trimming were worked out from the DNA. The table has 120,000 or so clones, 65% to 90% seen once. The origin of this receptor is a man older than 75 with active or convalescent COVID-19. This chain links TRBV15 with TRBJ2-7, with 13 bases aligning to TRBD2. The specimen was peripheral blood. As DNA, the CDR3 is TGTGCCACCAGCAGAGGGACTAGCGGGAGAATAGACGAGCAGTACTTC. Protein: CATSRGTSGRIDEQYF.